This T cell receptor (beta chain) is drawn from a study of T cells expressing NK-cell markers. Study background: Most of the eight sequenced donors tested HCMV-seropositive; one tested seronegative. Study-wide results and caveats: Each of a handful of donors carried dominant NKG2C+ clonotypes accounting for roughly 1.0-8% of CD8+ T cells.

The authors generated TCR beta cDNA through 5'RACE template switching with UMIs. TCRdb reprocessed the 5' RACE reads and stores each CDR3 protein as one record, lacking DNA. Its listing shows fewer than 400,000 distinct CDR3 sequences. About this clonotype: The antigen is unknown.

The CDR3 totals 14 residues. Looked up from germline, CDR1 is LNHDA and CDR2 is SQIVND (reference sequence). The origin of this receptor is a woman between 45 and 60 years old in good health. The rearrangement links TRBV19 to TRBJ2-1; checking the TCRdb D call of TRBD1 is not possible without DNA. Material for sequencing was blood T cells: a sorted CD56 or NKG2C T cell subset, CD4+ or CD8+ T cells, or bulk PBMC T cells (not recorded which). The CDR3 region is CASKGSGAYNEQFF.